One sample yielded the 17 T cell receptor beta chains listed below, sequenced in a study of control samples from healthy donors and cancer patients. Only in-frame clones appear in the TCRdb table, and some are missing; sequencing was by immunoSEQ multiplex PCR. The table has 100,000 to 150,000 clones, roughly 90% seen once; the top ten hold approximately 8%. Sequencing was done on a sample of PBMCs. The receptors were gathered from a man aged 45-65 years with head and neck cancer.

The genes are TRBV10-3 and TRBJ2-7; 12 bases fit TRBD2. With 5 bases clipped from V and 0 bases from J, the junction kept 8 bases outside the gene matches. Germline V lookup: CDR1 ENHRY, CDR2 SYGVKD. The CDR3 runs to 17 residues. This CDR3 is CAISRASGGGNSYEQYF. DNA of the CDR3: TGTGCCATCAGTCGTGCTAGCGGGGGGGGAAACTCCTACGAGCAGTACTTC.

The rearrangement links TRBV28 to TRBJ2-2; a weak D match, TRBD1 (6 bases). Trimming shortened V by 5 bases and J by 0 bases, and 10 bases separated the two germline ends. Germline CDR1 MDHEN, CDR2 SYDVKM. The CDR3 is 15 amino acids. The CDR3 loop is CASSLYRANTGELFF. Written as DNA, the CDR3 is TGTGCCAGCAGTCTTTACAGGGCGAACACCGGGGAGCTGTTTTTT.

The chain carries TRBV10-3 and TRBJ2-7; TRBD1 or TRBD2 may be the D gene (5 bases each). Germline V lookup: CDR1 ENHRY, CDR2 SYGVKD. CDR3 length: 15 residues. V lost 7 bases to trimming and J lost 5 bases, with 21 bases between them. The CDR3: CAINLRVGDSDEQYF. The CDR3 DNA follows: TGTGCCATCAACCTGAGGGTAGGGGATTCGGACGAGCAGTACTTC.

The chain employs TRBV28 and TRBJ1-3, with TRBD1 as a possible D gene (5 bases). Germline CDR1 MDHEN, CDR2 SYDVKM. This CDR3 contains 14 residues. The V end was cut by 6 bases, the J end by 2 bases, with 11 bases between. The CDR3 DNA follows: TGTGCCAGCAGAAACGGGGGTCCTGGAAACACCATATATTTT. It translates to CASRNGGPGNTIYF.

The V call is TRBV5-4, the J call TRBJ1-3, with 7 bases aligning to TRBD1. Germline CDR1 SGHNT, CDR2 YYREEE (reference sequence). Trimming cost V 2 bases and J 2 bases; bases outside gene matches: 1. The CDR3 length is 14 residues. The CDR3 spells CASSFQGAGNTIYF. CDR3 coding DNA: TGTGCCAGCAGCTTTCAGGGGGCTGGAAACACCATATATTTT.

The rearrangement uses TRBV6-6 and TRBJ2-7, with TRBD1 matching over 9 bases. V lost 6 bases and J lost 7; bases outside the gene matches: 10. Germline V lookup: CDR1 MNHNY, CDR2 SVGAGI (reference sequence). The CDR3 is made up of 14 amino acids. The CDR3 loop reads CASRKPGQGREQYF. The CDR3 nucleotides read TGTGCCAGCAGAAAACCGGGACAGGGTCGGGAGCAGTACTTC.

This chain links TRBV18 with TRBJ2-1; the D is unclear. Germline V gives CDR1 KGHSH, CDR2 LQKENI. The ends were cut back, 2 bases at V and 0 bases at J, with 14 bases in the middle. The CDR3 consists of 17 residues. The CDR3 region has the DNA TGTGCCAGCTCACCATTAGTGGCAGAGAGCTCCTACAATGAGCAGTTCTTC. It codes for CASSPLVAESSYNEQFF.

The chain has TRBV24-1 and TRBJ2-3, with TRBD2 matching over 12 bases. Germline CDR1 reads KGHDR; CDR2 reads SFDVKD. The CDR3 loop spans 15 amino acids. Unmatched junction bases numbered 6, after V lost 11 bases and J lost 1 base. The CDR3 DNA reads as TGTGCCATCAGGACTAGCGGGGATGGCACAGATACGCAGTATTTT. This gives the protein CAIRTSGDGTDTQYF.

This chain uses TRBV19 with TRBJ2-2, with D possibly being TRBD2 (5 bases). CDR1 is LNHDA and CDR2 is SQIVND in the germline V gene (reference sequence). V shed 5 bases and J shed 0 bases, with 10 bases lying between them. The CDR3 has 15 residues. The CDR3 DNA is TGTGCCAGTAGTCCCGGACTCACGAACACCGGGGAGCTGTTTTTT. It codes for CASSPGLTNTGELFF.

The J gene is TRBJ2-7, the V gene TRBV7-9, with D uncertain. CDR3 size: 15 residues. The V end lost 5 bases, the J end lost 0 bases, and 14 bases lay between the germline ends. Germline values: CDR1 SEHNR, CDR2 FQNEAQ (reference sequence). The CDR3: CASSPREGPSYEQYF. As DNA, the CDR3 is TGTGCCAGCAGCCCACGAGAAGGGCCCTCCTACGAGCAGTACTTC.

The chain couples TRBV29-1 to TRBJ1-1; no definite D call. CDR1 and CDR2 (germline): SQVTM, ANQGSEA. This CDR3 has 10 amino acids. With 4 bases removed from V and 3 bases from J, the gap between germline ends came to 3 bases. The CDR3 loop reads CSVGDTEAFF. CDR3 bases: TGCAGCGTTGGGGACACTGAAGCTTTCTTT.

This clone appeared a single time. This sequence joins TRBV5-8 and TRBJ1-1; the match to TRBD1 covers 10 bases. Germline CDR1 and CDR2: SGHTS and YDEGEE. After removal of 6 bases from V and 0 bases from J, the junction contained 11 bases not matched to a gene. The CDR3 covers 17 residues. Written as DNA, the CDR3 is TGTGCCAGCACCCCTCCCGGGACAGGGGAAATGAACACTGAAGCTTTCTTT. Protein: CASTPPGTGEMNTEAFF.

The genes are TRBV27 and TRBJ2-3; D unclear. V lost 3 bases and J lost 8, with 9 bases in between. Germline V gives CDR1 MNHEY, CDR2 SMNVEV (reference sequence). The CDR3 has 12 residues. In DNA, the CDR3 is TGTGCCAGCAGTTTTTCCTTTGGTACGCAGTATTTT. This codes for CASSFSFGTQYF.

The rearrangement uses TRBV12-3 or TRBV12-4 and TRBJ2-1; no firm D call. Trimming took 2 bases from V and 10 from J, leaving 9 bases between them. There are 12 residues in the CDR3. The CDR3 loop reads CASSLTALEQFF. Here the CDR3 DNA reads TGTGCCAGCAGTTTAACCGCCTTGGAGCAGTTCTTC.

This clone has a handful of counts. This rearrangement joins TRBV18 to TRBJ1-2; possible D gene TRBD1, 6 bases. Germline values: CDR1 KGHSH, CDR2 LQKENI. The ends were cut back, 3 bases at V and 2 bases at J, with 13 bases in the middle. CDR3 length: 15 amino acids. The CDR3 spells CASSPSGGQNYGYTF. The CDR3 DNA follows: TGTGCCAGCTCACCCTCCGGGGGCCAGAACTATGGCTACACCTTC.

The V gene is TRBV11-1, the J gene TRBJ1-2, with a possible D match to TRBD1 (5 bases). The CDR3 is made up of 14 amino acids. The germline CDR1 and CDR2 sequences are SGHAT and FQDESV (reference sequence). Trimming took off 5 bases at V and 4 bases at J, with 14 bases between the two ends. CDR3: CASSHAEGAYGYTF. The CDR3 bases are TGTGCCAGCAGCCATGCGGAAGGGGCCTATGGCTACACCTTC. The entire variable domain, with the rest obtained from reference TRBV11-1 and TRBJ1-2, is as follows: EAEVAQSPRYKITEKSQAVAFWCDPISGHATLYWYRQILGQGPELLVQFQDESVVDDSQLPKDRFSAERLKGVDSTLKIQPAELGDSAMYLCASSHAEGAYGYTFGSGTRLTVV.

The chain uses TRBV2 and TRBJ2-1; 7 nucleotides line up with TRBD1. There are 14 residues in the CDR3. V lost 5 bases and J lost 0; bases outside the gene matches: 1. The germline V gene encodes CDR1 SNHLY and CDR2 FYNNEI. CDR3 sequence reads: CASSRDSSYNEQFF. CDR3 sequence (DNA): TGTGCCAGCAGTCGGGACAGCTCCTACAATGAGCAGTTCTTC.